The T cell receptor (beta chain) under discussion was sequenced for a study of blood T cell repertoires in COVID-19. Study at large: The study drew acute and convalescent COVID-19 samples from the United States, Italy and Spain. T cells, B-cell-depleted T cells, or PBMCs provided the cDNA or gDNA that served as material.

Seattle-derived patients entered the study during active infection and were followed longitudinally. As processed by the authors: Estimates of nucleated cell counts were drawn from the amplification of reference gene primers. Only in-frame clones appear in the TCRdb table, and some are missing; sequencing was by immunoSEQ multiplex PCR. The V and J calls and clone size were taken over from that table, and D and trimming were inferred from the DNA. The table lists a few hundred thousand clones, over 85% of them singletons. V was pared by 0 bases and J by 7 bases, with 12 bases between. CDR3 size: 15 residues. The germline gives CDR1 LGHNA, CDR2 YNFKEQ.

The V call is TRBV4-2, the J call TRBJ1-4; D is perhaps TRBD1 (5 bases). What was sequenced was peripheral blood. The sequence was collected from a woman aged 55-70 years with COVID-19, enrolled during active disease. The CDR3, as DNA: TGTGCCAGCAGCCAAGATGGACAATTCGGTGAAAAACTGTTTTTT. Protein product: CASSQDGQFGEKLFF.